This TCR beta chain was sequenced for a study of blood T cell repertoires in COVID-19. Study-wide background: The origin of the acute and convalescent COVID-19 samples was the United States, Italy and Spain. T cells, B-cell-depleted T cells, or PBMCs provided the cDNA or gDNA that served as material.

Original processing methods: Reference gene primers were amplified, and this amplification served to estimate nucleated cell counts. Clones were sequenced by immunoSEQ multiplex PCR, and TCRdb holds only the in-frame ones, with some missing. Clonal size and the V and J genes are those of that table, whereas D and trimming came from the DNA. The sample contains some 200,000 clones, about four fifths of which appear only once. CDR3 size: 18 residues. Germline V gene lookup returns CDR1 SNHLY and CDR2 FYNNEI. J lost 1 base, V lost 5 bases, and 13 bases had no gene match. The sequence derives from a woman aged 80 or over with COVID-19, enrolled during active disease. The genes are TRBV2 and TRBJ1-5; 8 bases are shared with TRBD1. The sequencing input was peripheral blood. The CDR3 nucleotides are TGTGCCAGCAGTTGGGACAGGCAGATGGGCATCAGCAATCAGCCCCAGCATTTT. Residues: CASSWDRQMGISNQPQHF. The full variable domain, completed using reference TRBV2 and TRBJ1-5, is EPEVTQTPSHQVTQMGQEVILRCVPISNHLYFYWYRQILGQKVEFLVSFYNNEISEKSEIFDDQFSVERPDGSNFTLKIRSTKLEDSAMYFCASSWDRQMGISNQPQHFGDGTRLSIL.